This is a list of T cell receptor beta chains from one sample in a study of cytomegalovirus exposure and HLA in healthy donors. Sequencing used immunoSEQ multiplex PCR; TCRdb keeps in-frame clones, though not all of them. The repertoire includes about 120,000 clones, over 65% of them detected once, and 4% sits in the top ten. Specimen: PBMCs. Source of these receptors: a man aged 35 to 55 in good health and CMV-seropositive. The CDR3 runs from the conserved cysteine through the conserved F or W. The order of the fields is clone size, J gene, V gene, D gene, CDR3 protein, CDR3 DNA. The D gene is left open where the match is weak. Some rows mark clone size as missing; the rest say once, few, many or name a class of expanded clone.

>NA|TRBJ2-5|TRBV19|NA
CASRPPGQGAQETQYF
TGTGCCAGTAGACCTCCGGGACAAGGGGCCCAAGAGACCCAGTACTTC
>once|TRBJ2-7|TRBV7-9|NA
CASSPGTSSSYEQYF
TGTGCCAGCAGCCCCGGGACTTCCAGTTCCTACGAGCAGTACTTC
>NA|TRBJ1-5|TRBV19|NA
CASSPTGSQPQHF
TGTGCCAGTAGCCCGACAGGTAGTCAGCCCCAGCATTTT
>NA|TRBJ2-1|TRBV27|NA
CASSSGFNEQFF
TGTGCCAGCAGTTCAGGATTCAATGAGCAGTTCTTC
>NA|TRBJ1-5|TRBV28|TRBD1
CASTLTGSNQPQHF
TGTGCCAGCACCCTGACAGGGTCCAATCAGCCCCAGCATTTT
>NA|TRBJ2-2|TRBV5-4|NA
CASSLGPTGTGELFF
TGTGCCAGCAGCTTGGGGCCCACAGGGACCGGGGAGCTGTTTTTT
>few|TRBJ2-1|TRBV5-1|TRBD2
CASSRSPGTSGPSSYNEQFF
TGCGCCAGCAGCAGGTCTCCCGGGACTAGCGGACCCAGCTCCTACAATGAGCAGTTCTTC
>NA|TRBJ2-5|TRBV29-1|NA
CSVPGGSGQETQYF
TGCAGCGTGCCCGGGGGTAGCGGACAAGAGACCCAGTACTTC
>NA|TRBJ2-1|TRBV15|TRBD1
CATSRDRDSRYNEQFF
TGTGCCACCAGCAGAGATCGGGACAGCCGCTACAATGAGCAGTTCTTC
>NA|TRBJ2-3|TRBV2|TRBD2
CASSQSPSGGAGVDTQYF
TGTGCCAGCAGCCAAAGCCCTAGCGGGGGGGCTGGAGTAGATACGCAGTATTTT
>NA|TRBJ1-2|TRBV19|NA
CASSVRQDYGYTF
TGTGCCAGTAGTGTCCGACAGGACTATGGCTACACCTTC
>few|TRBJ2-3|TRBV6-5|TRBD2
CASSYGAGDTDTQYF
TGTGCCAGCAGTTACGGGGCGGGGGACACAGATACGCAGTATTTT
>NA|TRBJ2-2|TRBV27|TRBD1
CASSFGTGGTGELFF
TGTGCCAGCAGTTTCGGGACAGGGGGCACCGGGGAGCTGTTTTTT
>NA|TRBJ1-4|TRBV6-1|NA
CASSAPDTGTEKLFF
TGTGCCAGCAGTGCCCCTGATACAGGGACGGAAAAACTGTTTTTT
>NA|TRBJ1-1|TRBV27|NA
CASSKGQQNTEAFF
TGTGCCAGCTCAAAGGGGCAGCAAAACACTGAAGCTTTCTTT
>NA|TRBJ1-3|TRBV7-2|NA
CASSLNPGGGNTIYF
TGTGCCAGCAGCTTAAACCCCGGGGGAGGAAACACCATATATTTT
>NA|TRBJ1-2|TRBV6-5|NA
CASSYSGQTYGYTF
TGTGCCAGCAGTTACTCCGGACAGACCTATGGCTACACCTTC
>NA|TRBJ2-1|TRBV27|NA
CASSWQGRNEQFF
TGTGCCAGCAGTTGGCAGGGGAGAAATGAGCAGTTCTTC
>NA|TRBJ2-1|TRBV5-4|TRBD2
CASSLAAGGIYNEQFF
TGTGCCAGCAGCTTGGCAGCGGGGGGGATCTACAATGAGCAGTTCTTC
>NA|TRBJ2-2|TRBV5-1|NA
CASSLPGANGELFF
TGCGCCAGCAGCTTACCAGGGGCGAACGGGGAGCTGTTTTTT
>few|TRBJ1-2|TRBV28|NA
CASSLLGQGPSGYTF
TGTGCCAGCAGTTTATTGGGGCAGGGTCCGTCTGGCTACACCTTC
>few|TRBJ1-5|TRBV28|NA
CASTPRGGGNQPQHF
TGTGCCAGCACCCCCCGGGGTGGCGGCAATCAGCCCCAGCATTTT
>NA|TRBJ2-7|TRBV28|TRBD1
CASSPRGQGEYEQYF
TGTGCCAGCAGTCCCCGAGGCCAGGGGGAATACGAGCAGTACTTC
>NA|TRBJ2-7|TRBV5-4|TRBD1
CASSRPGTGVEQYF
TGTGCCAGCAGCCGTCCCGGGACAGGGGTCGAGCAGTACTTC
>NA|TRBJ2-7|TRBV4-3|TRBD1
CASSQVRDRGEQYF
TGCGCCAGCAGCCAAGTCCGGGACAGGGGGGAGCAGTACTTC
>once|TRBJ2-1|TRBV7-3|TRBD2
CASSLAGAKNNEQFF
TGTGCCAGCAGTCTAGCGGGTGCCAAAAACAATGAGCAGTTCTTC
>NA|TRBJ2-7|TRBV7-2|TRBD2
CASSLGTSVYEQYF
TGTGCCAGCAGCTTGGGGACTAGCGTTTACGAGCAGTACTTC
>NA|TRBJ1-1|TRBV19|TRBD1
CASSLNRDRNTEAFF
TGTGCCAGTAGTCTGAATAGGGACAGGAACACTGAAGCTTTCTTT
>once|TRBJ1-1|TRBV11-1|TRBD1
CASSFGQGNTEAFF
TGTGCCAGCAGCTTCGGACAGGGAAACACTGAAGCTTTCTTT
>NA|TRBJ1-4|TRBV5-1|NA
CASSSEVANEKLFF
TGCGCCAGCAGCTCGGAGGTCGCTAATGAAAAACTGTTTTTT
>few|TRBJ2-1|TRBV5-1|TRBD1
CASSRRTGVYNEQFF
TGCGCCAGCAGCCGGCGGACAGGGGTTTACAATGAGCAGTTCTTC
>NA|TRBJ2-1|TRBV25-1|TRBD2
CASLGGTRVNEQFF
TGTGCCAGCCTGGGGGGGACCCGCGTCAATGAGCAGTTCTTC
>few|TRBJ2-7|TRBV7-9|TRBD2
CASSPQAGPVYEQYF
TGTGCCAGCAGCCCCCAAGCGGGGCCGGTTTACGAGCAGTACTTC
>NA|TRBJ2-3|TRBV27|NA
CASSPYSPSQGGRDTQYF
TGTGCCAGCAGCCCTTATAGCCCGTCACAGGGAGGGAGAGATACGCAGTATTTT
>NA|TRBJ2-7|TRBV5-1|NA
CASRDVSGDYEQYF
TGCGCCAGCAGGGACGTTAGCGGTGACTACGAGCAGTACTTC
>NA|TRBJ2-1|TRBV7-9|NA
CASSLPLGGLAYNEQFF
TGTGCCAGCAGTCTTCCCCTAGGAGGGCTTGCTTACAATGAGCAGTTCTTC
>few|TRBJ2-7|TRBV6-5|NA
CASSYTTGTNDEQYF
TGTGCCAGCAGTTACACGACCGGGACAAACGACGAGCAGTACTTC
>NA|TRBJ2-3|TRBV28|NA
CASSSPTDTQYF
TGTGCCAGCAGTTCTCCCACAGATACGCAGTATTTT
>NA|TRBJ2-7|TRBV6-1|TRBD1
CASSDGRDRGREQYF
TGTGCCAGCAGTGATGGCCGGGACAGGGGGCGCGAGCAGTACTTC